The 17 T cell receptor beta chains reported below all come from one sample, sequenced in a study of T-cell reconstitution after alpha-beta-depleted transplantation in children. For TCRbeta, the library was prepared with unique molecular identifiers. TCRdb reanalysed the PCR reads using MiXCR and keeps one entry per CDR3 protein. The sample includes around 600,000 distinct CDR3 sequences, 20% to 25% of them seen just once. The source material was PBMCs, mostly from graft donor cells, sampled 360 days after TCRalphabeta/CD19-depleted stem cell transplant. These receptors all stem from a boy under two years old who had a stem cell transplant for acute myeloid leukemia, so the T cells may come from the graft donor.

This clonotype showed up just a few times. This rearrangement joins TRBV6-1 to TRBJ2-1; TRBD1 aligns across 7 bases. Germline V gene data show CDR1 as MNHNS and CDR2 as SASEGT. V shed 7 bases, J shed 14 bases, and the junction held 14 bases outside the gene matches. The CDR3 is 13 residues long. CDR3 DNA: TGTGCCAGCATGAATAGGTACAGGGGAATGGAGTTCTTC. Translating it yields CASMNRYRGMEFF.

This chain's CDR3 is CASSNGQGGEKLFF. CDR3 DNA sequence: TGTGCCAGCAGCAACGGACAGGGAGGAGAAAAACTGTTTTTT. The chain uses TRBV7-9 and TRBJ1-4; 8 bases line up with TRBD1. The germline gives CDR1 SEHNR, CDR2 FQNEAQ (reference sequence). Germline trimming cut 5 bases from V and 8 bases from J; bases unmatched to any gene: 7. The CDR3 extends over 14 amino acids.

This clonotype was seen more than once but under ten times. The chain carries TRBV20-1 and TRBJ2-3; D is uncertain. The CDR3 contains 12 residues. The germline V and J ends were trimmed by 3 bases and 2 bases, with 6 bases remaining between them. The germline V gene encodes CDR1 DFQATT and CDR2 SNEGSKA (reference sequence). The CDR3 loop is CSARGYTDTQYF. The CDR3 nucleotides are TGCAGTGCTAGGGGCTACACAGATACGCAGTATTTT.

This clonotype occurred many times. The chain employs TRBV5-4 and TRBJ2-1; 10 nucleotides match TRBD1. The junction had 6 bases not matched to a gene; V was cut back by 0 bases and J by 0 bases. This CDR3 has 18 residues. The germline V gene has CDR1 SGHNT and CDR2 YYREEE (reference sequence). In nucleotides, the CDR3 is TGTGCCAGCAGCTTGGGACAGGGGGCAATTAGCTCCTACAATGAGCAGTTCTTC. Translating gives CASSLGQGAISSYNEQFF.

Only a few counts were recorded for this clonotype. The chain combines TRBV20-1 with TRBJ2-1; the D gene is possibly TRBD1 (6 bases). Per the germline V gene, CDR1 is DFQATT and CDR2 is SNEGSKA (reference sequence). There are 14 residues in the CDR3. With 5 bases removed from V and 4 bases from J, the gap between germline ends came to 15 bases. CDR3 amino acids: CSAVTGKGYNEQFF. CDR3 nucleotides: TGCAGTGCTGTAACAGGGAAAGGGTACAATGAGCAGTTCTTC.

This clonotype has ten or more counts. V is TRBV29-1 and J is TRBJ2-5; tentatively, D is TRBD2 (6 bases). The CDR3 is made up of 13 amino acids. The germline CDR1 and CDR2 sequences are SQVTM and ANQGSEA. V was trimmed by 2 bases and J by 3 bases, leaving 10 bases between them. CDR3 residues: CSVENGGEETQYF. The CDR3 nucleotides read TGCAGCGTTGAAAACGGAGGGGAAGAGACCCAGTACTTC.

This clonotype was counted between two and nine times. The genes are TRBV5-1 and TRBJ1-1; D is ambiguous. Trimming cost V 0 bases and J 0 bases, with 12 bases left between them. The CDR3 covers 16 residues. Germline CDR1 SGHRS, CDR2 YFSETQ. In DNA form, the CDR3 reads TGCGCCAGCAGCTTGGAAGGCGCACGGATGAACACTGAAGCTTTCTTT. Translation gives CASSLEGARMNTEAFF. The variable domain in full, with the rest retrieved from reference TRBV5-1 and TRBJ1-1, is KAGVTQTPRYLIKTRGQQVTLSCSPISGHRSVSWYQQTPGQGLQFLFEYFSETQRNKGNFPGRFSGRQFSNSRSEMNVSTLELGDSALYLCASSLEGARMNTEAFFGQGTRLTVV.

The rearrangement uses TRBV7-2 and TRBJ2-1; 10 bases are shared with TRBD1. Germline lookup yields CDR1 SGHTA and CDR2 FQGNSA. CDR3 length: 15 amino acids. Losses at the gene ends were 4 bases for V and 12 bases for J; bases not matched to a gene: 12. CDR3 bases: TGTGCCAGCAGCTCATTAGGGGGACAGGGGTACTTGCAGTTCTTC. Protein product: CASSSLGGQGYLQFF.

This clonotype was recorded many times. This chain uses TRBV6-5 with TRBJ2-1; D is perhaps TRBD1 (5 bases). Germline CDR1 and CDR2: MNHEY and SVGAGI. There are 16 residues in the CDR3. V was cut by 0 bases and J by 4 bases, with 13 bases left in between. CDR3 sequence: CASSYSGPQTYNEQFF. CDR3 bases: TGTGCCAGCAGTTACTCGGGGCCACAAACTTACAATGAGCAGTTCTTC.

This clonotype was counted ten times or more. The V and J genes are TRBV27 and TRBJ2-7, with D possibly matching TRBD2 (7 bases). The germline CDR1 and CDR2 sequences are MNHEY and SMNVEV (reference sequence). V lost 5 bases, J lost 5 bases, and 22 bases lay in between. The CDR3 is made up of 16 amino acids. CDR3 residues: CASSSSSRGDTDEQYV. The DNA for the CDR3 is TGTGCCAGCAGTAGCTCTTCCCGGGGGGACACTGACGAGCAGTACGTC.

The V gene is TRBV24-1, the J gene TRBJ2-1; 8 positions match TRBD1. This CDR3 is 16 amino acids long. CDR1 KGHDR and CDR2 SFDVKD come from the germline V gene. Trimming took 0 bases from V and 7 from J; bases not matched to a gene: 7. CDR3 residues: CATSDLGGTGTNEQFF. CDR3 coding DNA: TGTGCCACCAGTGATTTGGGGGGGACAGGTACGAATGAGCAGTTCTTC.

The table lists this clonotype with many counts. This chain links TRBV20-1 with TRBJ2-1, with TRBD2 as a possible D gene (6 bases). Germline lookup yields CDR1 DFQATT and CDR2 SNEGSKA (reference sequence). The CDR3 sequence is 16 residues long. The V gene lost 6 bases and the J gene lost 5 bases, with 23 bases spanning the gap. CDR3 DNA sequence: TGCAGTGCCACTCTAACTAGCTCTCGTGTCCACAATGAGCAGTTCTTC. Its protein product is CSATLTSSRVHNEQFF.

This clonotype was seen at least ten times. The chain is built from TRBV5-1 and TRBJ2-5; TRBD2 matches 9 bases. Germline assignment: CDR1 SGHRS and CDR2 YFSETQ. CDR3 length: 18 amino acids. The V and J ends lost 0 bases and 1 base, in that order; junction bases with no gene match: 10. The CDR3 coding sequence is TGCGCCAGCAGCTTGGTTCTCAAAGCGGGGGGAACCCAAGAGACCCAGTACTTC. As protein: CASSLVLKAGGTQETQYF.

This clonotype was seen ten or more times. The chain links TRBV7-9 to TRBJ2-6; tentatively, D is TRBD1 or TRBD2 (5 bases each). CDR3 length: 16 residues. Trimming stripped 1 base from V and 2 bases from J, with 9 bases between. Germline V gene lookup returns CDR1 SEHNR and CDR2 FQNEAQ (reference sequence). The CDR3 bases are TGTGCCAGCAGCTTAGTTGGGGGAACTGGGGCCAACGTCCTGACTTTC. Its protein is CASSLVGGTGANVLTF.

This clonotype was counted a single time. This sequence joins TRBV18 and TRBJ2-1, with D maybe TRBD1 (6 bases). V was clipped by 4 bases and J by 0 bases, with 13 bases between them. The CDR3 is made up of 16 amino acids. The germline CDR1 and CDR2 sequences are KGHSH and LQKENI. CDR3 amino acids: CASSLATGSSYNEQFF. In nucleotides, the CDR3 is TGTGCCAGCTCACTTGCGACAGGAAGCTCCTACAATGAGCAGTTCTTC.

V usage is TRBV12-3 or TRBV12-4 and J usage is TRBJ2-7; TRBD1 or TRBD2 may be the D gene (5 bases each). V lost 3 bases and J 3 bases, leaving 12 bases between the germline ends. CDR3 size: 14 residues. As DNA, the CDR3 is TGTGCCAGCAGTTTTTCGGGACGGTTCTACGAGCAGTACTTC. It translates to CASSFSGRFYEQYF.

This chain uses TRBV4-2 with TRBJ2-2; D may be TRBD2 (6 bases). Trimming stripped 4 bases from V and 1 base from J, with 16 bases between. This CDR3 region has 17 residues. CDR1 is LGHNA and CDR2 is YNFKEQ in the germline V gene. DNA of the CDR3: TGTGCCAGCAGCCCCTTACCGGGGCGGGGGAACACCGGGGAGCTGTTTTTT. It specifies CASSPLPGRGNTGELFF.